This TCR beta chain was captured in a study of blood T cell repertoires in COVID-19. On the study more broadly: Whether acute or convalescent, the COVID-19 samples came from the United States, Italy and Spain. T cells, B-cell-depleted T cells, or PBMCs provided the cDNA or gDNA that served as material.

The CDR3 has 14 residues. V trimming: 5 bases; J trimming: 5 bases; junction bases outside the gene matches: 6. Germline V lookup: CDR1 MNHEY, CDR2 SMNVEV (reference sequence). This table comes from immunoSEQ multiplex PCR, and its TCRdb copy is limited to in-frame clones, with some not included. The sample has 45,000 to 70,000 clones, around 84% seen once; the top ten hold 10% to 15%. The source of this sequence is a woman aged 80 or over with acute or convalescent COVID-19. Sequencing was performed on peripheral blood. J is TRBJ1-2 and V is TRBV27, with 9 bases aligning to TRBD1. The CDR3, as DNA: TGTGCCAGCAGTCCGACGGGACAGGGTTATGGCTACACCTTC. It encodes CASSPTGQGYGYTF.